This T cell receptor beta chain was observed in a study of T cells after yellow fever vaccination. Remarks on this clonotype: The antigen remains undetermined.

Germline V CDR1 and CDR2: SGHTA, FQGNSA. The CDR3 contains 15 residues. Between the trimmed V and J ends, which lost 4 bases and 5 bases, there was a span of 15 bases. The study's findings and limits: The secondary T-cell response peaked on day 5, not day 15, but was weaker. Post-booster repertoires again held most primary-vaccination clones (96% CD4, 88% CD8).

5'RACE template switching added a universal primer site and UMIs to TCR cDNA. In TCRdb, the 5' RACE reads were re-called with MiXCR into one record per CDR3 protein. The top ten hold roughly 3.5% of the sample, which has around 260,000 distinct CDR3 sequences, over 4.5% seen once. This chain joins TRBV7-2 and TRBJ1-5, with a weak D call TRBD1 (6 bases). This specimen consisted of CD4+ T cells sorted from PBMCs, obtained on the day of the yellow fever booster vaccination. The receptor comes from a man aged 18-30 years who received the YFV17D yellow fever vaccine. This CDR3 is CASSYSSGADQPQHF. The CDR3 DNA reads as TGTGCCAGCAGCTATTCATCAGGGGCCGATCAGCCCCAGCATTTT. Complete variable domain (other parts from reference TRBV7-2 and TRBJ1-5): GAGVSQSPSNKVTEKGKDVELRCDPISGHTALYWYRQSLGQGLEFLIYFQGNSAPDKSGLPSDRFSAERTGGSVSTLTIQRTQQEDSAVYLCASSYSSGADQPQHFGDGTRLSIL.